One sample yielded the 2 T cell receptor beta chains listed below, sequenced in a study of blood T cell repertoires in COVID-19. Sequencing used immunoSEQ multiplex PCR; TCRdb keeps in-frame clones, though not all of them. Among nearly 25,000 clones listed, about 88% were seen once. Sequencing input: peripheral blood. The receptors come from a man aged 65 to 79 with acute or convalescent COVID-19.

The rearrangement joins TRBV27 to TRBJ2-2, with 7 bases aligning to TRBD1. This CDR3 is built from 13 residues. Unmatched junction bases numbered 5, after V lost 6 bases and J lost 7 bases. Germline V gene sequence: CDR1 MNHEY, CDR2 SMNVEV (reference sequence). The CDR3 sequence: CASRGQLIGELFF. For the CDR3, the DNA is TGTGCCAGCAGGGGACAGCTAATCGGGGAGCTGTTTTTT.

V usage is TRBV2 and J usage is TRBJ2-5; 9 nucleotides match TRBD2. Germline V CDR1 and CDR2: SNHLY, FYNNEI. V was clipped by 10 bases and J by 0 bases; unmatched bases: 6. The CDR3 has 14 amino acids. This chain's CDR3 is CANLAGPYQETQYF. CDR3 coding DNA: TGTGCCAATCTAGCGGGGCCGTACCAAGAGACCCAGTACTTC.